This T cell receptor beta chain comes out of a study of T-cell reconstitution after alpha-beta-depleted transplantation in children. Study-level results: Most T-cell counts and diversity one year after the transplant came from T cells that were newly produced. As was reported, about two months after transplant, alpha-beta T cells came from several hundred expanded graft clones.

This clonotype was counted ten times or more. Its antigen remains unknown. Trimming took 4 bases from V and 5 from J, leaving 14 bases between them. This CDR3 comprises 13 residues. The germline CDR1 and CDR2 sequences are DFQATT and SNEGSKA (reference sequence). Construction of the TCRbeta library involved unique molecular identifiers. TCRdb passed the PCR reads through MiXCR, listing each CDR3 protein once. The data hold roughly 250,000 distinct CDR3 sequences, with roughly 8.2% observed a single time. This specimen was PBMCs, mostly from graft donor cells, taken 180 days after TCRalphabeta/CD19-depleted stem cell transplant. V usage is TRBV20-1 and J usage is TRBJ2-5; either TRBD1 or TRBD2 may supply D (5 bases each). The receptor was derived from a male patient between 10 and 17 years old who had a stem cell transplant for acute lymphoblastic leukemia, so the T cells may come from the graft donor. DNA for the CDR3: TGCAGTGCTACCCAGGGAGCCCTGGAGACCCAGTACTTC. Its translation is CSATQGALETQYF.